This TCR beta chain came from a study of cytomegalovirus exposure and HLA in healthy donors. Method: immunoSEQ multiplex PCR; TCRdb's copy keeps in-frame clones and lacks some. The sample consists of under 250,000 clones, approximately 90% of them appearing once. Germline CDR1 and CDR2: DFQATT and SNEGSKA (reference sequence). This CDR3 is built from 11 residues. V dropped 8 bases and J dropped 3; count of bases not matched to a gene: 1. Sequences were obtained from PBMCs. The clonotype comes from a man younger than 30 in good health and CMV-seronegative. The chain joins TRBV20-1 to TRBJ2-1, with 7 bases matching TRBD1. The CDR3 coding sequence is TGCAGTCGGGACAGCTACAATGAGCAGTTCTTC. Amino acids: CSRDSYNEQFF.